This passage covers 27 T cell receptor beta chains from one sample sequenced in a study of Graves' ophthalmopathy and Graves' hyperthyroidism. TCR beta CDR3 regions were amplified from RNA transcripts. HTBI-primed RT-PCR formed the first round, and a multiplex PCR formed the second. TCRdb recomputed calls from the multiplex PCR reads with MiXCR, one row per CDR3 protein. Of tens of thousands of distinct CDR3 sequences in the sample, roughly 50% were seen once. Sequenced: peripheral blood. The source is an adult woman with stable Graves' hyperthyroidism.

A single count supports this clonotype. The chain carries TRBV5-1 and TRBJ2-7; TRBD1 agrees at 8 bases. Unmatched junction bases numbered 1, after V lost 3 bases and J lost 5 bases. This CDR3 is 12 amino acids long. Germline V CDR1 and CDR2: SGHRS, YFSETQ. CDR3 residues: CASSWTGNEQYF. The CDR3 region has the DNA TGCGCCAGCAGCTGGACAGGGAACGAGCAGTACTTC.

The chain has TRBV7-8 and TRBJ2-7, with 10 bases that match TRBD1. Per germline, CDR1 SGHVS and CDR2 FQNEAQ. V was pared by 5 bases and J by 5 bases, with 15 bases of the junction left unmatched. CDR3 length: 17 amino acids. DNA for the CDR3: TGTGCCAGCAGCCCCTCTACCGGGACAGGGGTTGTCAACGAGCAGTACTTC. Protein product: CASSPSTGTGVVNEQYF.

The chain carries TRBV6-5 and TRBJ2-5, with a weak D call TRBD1 (6 bases). The CDR3 consists of 13 residues. Germline V lookup: CDR1 MNHEY, CDR2 SVGAGI. The V gene lost 6 bases and the J gene lost 1 base, with 9 bases spanning the gap. This chain's CDR3 is CASSGQFQETQYF. DNA of the CDR3: TGTGCCAGCAGCGGACAGTTCCAAGAGACCCAGTACTTC.

This clonotype was seen repeatedly, ten times or more. V usage is TRBV19 and J usage is TRBJ1-5; tentative D call: TRBD1 (5 bases). The CDR3 spans 15 residues. The germline V gene has CDR1 LNHDA and CDR2 SQIVND (reference sequence). The ends were cut back, 2 bases at V and 3 bases at J, with 11 bases in the middle. The CDR3 is CASSIRQNYNQPQHF. The CDR3 region has the DNA TGTGCCAGTAGTATAAGACAGAATTACAATCAGCCCCAGCATTTT.

The V call is TRBV2, the J call TRBJ1-5, with a possible D match to TRBD1 (6 bases). With 7 bases removed from V and 7 bases from J, the gap between germline ends came to 14 bases. The CDR3 has 13 amino acids. The germline gives CDR1 SNHLY, CDR2 FYNNEI. The chain's CDR3 is CASIQGFGQPQHF. The CDR3 DNA follows: TGTGCCAGCATTCAGGGGTTTGGGCAGCCCCAGCATTTT.

J is TRBJ2-7 and V is TRBV9, with TRBD2 identical over 15 bases. V was clipped by 3 bases and J by 5 bases; unmatched bases: 6. Germline values: CDR1 SGDLS, CDR2 YYNGEE. This CDR3 region has 16 residues. CDR3 DNA sequence: TGTGCCAGCAGCGGAAGGACTAGCGGGAGGGCCGACGAGCAGTACTTC. Translating it yields CASSGRTSGRADEQYF.

The chain couples TRBV29-1 to TRBJ1-1; TRBD1 matches 10 bases. The CDR3 has 12 residues. Losses at the gene ends were 4 bases for V and 11 bases for J; bases not matched to a gene: 7. Germline V CDR1 and CDR2: SQVTM, ANQGSEA. The CDR3 nucleotides are TGCAGCGTTGTGGCTGGGACAGGGGTGGCTTTCTTT. This translates into CSVVAGTGVAFF.

In DNA, the CDR3 is TGTGCCAGCAGGGTTACAGGGGGCACTGAAGCTTTCTTT. Protein product: CASRVTGGTEAFF. The V and J genes are TRBV6-6 and TRBJ1-1; 8 bases agree with TRBD1. The CDR3 covers 13 residues. Trimming removed 6 bases from V and 4 bases from J; junction bases left unmatched: 4. Germline loops: CDR1 MNHNY, CDR2 SVGAGI (reference sequence).

This clonotype came up many times. This chain joins TRBV20-1 and TRBJ2-7, with D possibly called TRBD1 or TRBD2 (5 bases each). CDR1 is DFQATT and CDR2 is SNEGSKA in the germline V gene (reference sequence). The CDR3 contains 11 residues. Deletions cut 5 bases from V and 6 bases from J, with 11 bases between. CDR3 nucleotides: TGCAGTGCTGCCCCGGGGCGCGAGCAGTACTTC. This encodes CSAAPGREQYF.

This clonotype turned up a few times. In DNA, the CDR3 is TGTGCCATCAGTGAGTGGGAGAAAGGATACACCTTC. Translated: CAISEWEKGYTF. The V call is TRBV10-3, the J call TRBJ1-2, with D hard to call. V lost 1 base to trimming and J lost 11 bases, with 11 bases between them. The CDR3 is 12 residues long. The germline V gene encodes CDR1 ENHRY and CDR2 SYGVKD.

This clonotype was detected ten times or more. The chain uses TRBV12-3 or TRBV12-4 and TRBJ2-6; a possible D gene is TRBD2 (6 bases). Trimming left V 7 bases short and J 4 bases short, with 14 bases between. The CDR3 is 15 amino acids. The CDR3 loop reads CASTLRRAGANVLTF. The CDR3 DNA sequence: TGTGCCAGCACCCTCCGGAGGGCCGGGGCCAACGTCCTGACTTTC.

The rearrangement links TRBV20-1 to TRBJ2-5; 11 bases are shared with TRBD1. The CDR3 is made up of 15 amino acids. After removal of 4 bases from V and 6 bases from J, the junction contained 10 bases not matched to a gene. The germline V gene has CDR1 DFQATT and CDR2 SNEGSKA (reference sequence). In DNA form, the CDR3 reads TGCAGTGCTAACCCCGGGACAGGGGGAAGGCAGACCCAGTACTTC. It is translated as CSANPGTGGRQTQYF.

This clonotype was seen many times. The chain uses TRBV4-2 and TRBJ1-1, with 7 nucleotides matching TRBD1. The CDR3 length is 16 residues. Germline assignment: CDR1 LGHNA and CDR2 YNFKEQ. The J segment lost 4 bases and the V segment lost 0 bases, leaving 8 bases of the junction unmatched. Written as DNA, the CDR3 is TGTGCCAGCAGCCAAGAAGAGGGCAGGGGGGCCACTGAAGCTTTCTTT. Translated, it gives CASSQEEGRGATEAFF.

In DNA, the CDR3 is TGCAGCGTGGGGACAGGGACTGTTGAGCAGTACTTC. Residues: CSVGTGTVEQYF. This chain uses TRBV29-1 with TRBJ2-7; 9 bases agree with TRBD1. From germline, CDR1 is SQVTM and CDR2 ANQGSEA. The CDR3 spans 12 residues. J gave up 7 bases and V 6 bases, and 7 bases lay outside the gene matches.

This rearrangement joins TRBV5-1 to TRBJ2-6, with D perhaps given as TRBD1 or TRBD2 (5 bases each). V was trimmed by 3 bases and J by 2 bases, leaving 9 bases between them. This CDR3 has 15 amino acids. Germline V CDR1 and CDR2: SGHRS, YFSETQ. CDR3 DNA: TGCGCCAGCAGCTGGGACGGCGCTGGGGCCAACGTCCTGACTTTC. Its protein product is CASSWDGAGANVLTF. The complete variable domain, with remaining parts taken from reference TRBV5-1 and TRBJ2-6, reads KAGVTQTPRYLIKTRGQQVTLSCSPISGHRSVSWYQQTPGQGLQFLFEYFSETQRNKGNFPGRFSGRQFSNSRSEMNVSTLELGDSALYLCASSWDGAGANVLTFGAGSRLTVL.

This clonotype was recorded at least ten times. The gene calls are TRBV20-1 and TRBJ2-7; 9 bases line up with TRBD2. Losses at the gene ends were 6 bases for V and 2 bases for J; bases not matched to a gene: 8. Per germline, CDR1 DFQATT and CDR2 SNEGSKA (reference sequence). This CDR3 comprises 14 residues. The CDR3 DNA reads as TGCAGTGCCCGAAGGGCGGGAGGGGCCTACGAGCAGTACTTC. This sequence encodes CSARRAGGAYEQYF.

The chain couples TRBV29-1 to TRBJ1-1; D perhaps matches TRBD1 (6 bases). V lost 7 bases to trimming and J lost 1 base, with 10 bases between them. Germline loops: CDR1 SQVTM, CDR2 ANQGSEA. The CDR3 consists of 12 residues. CDR3 sequence reads: CSAQTGNTEAFF. CDR3 nucleotide sequence: TGCAGCGCCCAGACAGGGAACACTGAAGCTTTCTTT.

There are many counts of this clonotype. The chain couples TRBV24-1 to TRBJ2-2, with 10 positions matching TRBD2. V lost 5 bases to trimming and J lost 6 bases; unmatched junction nucleotides: 2. The CDR3 is 14 amino acids. CDR1 and CDR2 from the germline V gene are KGHDR and SFDVKD. The CDR3 is CATSVSGGAGELFF. The CDR3 region has the DNA TGTGCCACCAGTGTCAGCGGGGGGGCCGGGGAGCTGTTTTTT.

The table lists this clonotype with many counts. The rearrangement uses TRBV3-1 and TRBJ1-5; weak D call: TRBD1 (5 bases). The CDR3 sequence is 16 residues long. The germline V and J ends were trimmed by 1 base and 0 bases, with 10 bases remaining between them. Germline CDR1 is LGHDT and CDR2 is YNNKEL (reference sequence). The CDR3 loop reads CASSQGGGFSNQPQHF. Written as DNA, the CDR3 is TGTGCCAGCAGCCAAGGCGGGGGATTTAGCAATCAGCCCCAGCATTTT.

The chain carries TRBV10-3 and TRBJ2-2; TRBD2 aligns across 11 bases. Germline trimming cut 10 bases from V and 6 bases from J; bases unmatched to any gene: 19. CDR1 is ENHRY and CDR2 is SYGVKD in the germline V gene. There are 18 residues in the CDR3. This chain's CDR3 is CASSSPISGRAIPGELFF. The CDR3 region has the DNA TGTGCCAGCAGCTCACCGATTAGCGGGAGGGCCATTCCCGGGGAGCTGTTTTTT.

This clonotype counts as medium-sized (0.01 to 0.1%). The rearrangement joins TRBV2 to TRBJ2-7; TRBD1 might be the D (5 bases). The CDR3 totals 13 residues. Germline V lookup: CDR1 SNHLY, CDR2 FYNNEI. The ends were cut back, 2 bases at V and 3 bases at J, with 8 bases in the middle. CDR3 sequence (DNA): TGTGCCAGCAGTGAATTAGGGGACTACGAGCAGTACTTC. It encodes CASSELGDYEQYF.

The chain is built from TRBV29-1 and TRBJ2-7, with 9 bases lining up with TRBD2. The trim removed 4 bases at V and 7 bases at J, leaving 5 bases unmatched. This CDR3 contains 12 residues. Germline values: CDR1 SQVTM, CDR2 ANQGSEA. In DNA, the CDR3 is TGCAGCGTTGTAGCGGGAGTGTTTGAGCAGTACTTC. It yields the protein CSVVAGVFEQYF.

The rearrangement links TRBV10-3 to TRBJ1-2; 9 bases agree with TRBD1. CDR1 and CDR2 (germline): ENHRY, SYGVKD. After removal of 4 bases from V and 4 bases from J, the junction contained 1 base not matched to a gene. The CDR3 is 13 residues long. CDR3 region: CAISGDRAYGYTF. CDR3 sequence (DNA): TGTGCCATCAGTGGGGACAGGGCCTATGGCTACACCTTC.

This clonotype came up many times. The chain couples TRBV18 to TRBJ2-7, with TRBD1 matching 9 bases. V was pared by 4 bases and J by 6 bases, with 10 bases of the junction left unmatched. CDR3 size: 15 residues. Looked up from germline, CDR1 is KGHSH and CDR2 is LQKENI. The CDR3 nucleotides read TGTGCCAGCTCACGGCGATTGGACAGGGGATGCGAGCAGTACTTC. It encodes CASSRRLDRGCEQYF.

V and J are TRBV29-1 and TRBJ1-3; 7 bases map to TRBD1. V lost 4 bases to trimming and J lost 3 bases; unmatched junction nucleotides: 3. Looked up from germline, CDR1 is SQVTM and CDR2 is ANQGSEA. There are 13 residues in the CDR3. The chain's CDR3 is CSVAQGDGNTIYF. The CDR3 DNA reads TGCAGCGTTGCCCAGGGGGATGGAAACACCATATATTTT.

This clonotype was detected only a few times. V and J are TRBV7-9 and TRBJ1-2; D perhaps matches TRBD1 (5 bases). Trimming removed 6 bases at V and 2 bases at J, with 16 bases between. The CDR3 spans 15 residues. Germline CDR1 and CDR2: SEHNR and FQNEAQ (reference sequence). The CDR3 DNA reads TGTGCCAGCAGACCGTCGGGACTCCAGAACTATGGCTACACCTTC. Translated, it gives CASRPSGLQNYGYTF. Based on the CDR3 plus reference TRBV7-9 and TRBJ1-2, the full variable domain is DTGVSQNPRHKITKRGQNVTFRCDPISEHNRLYWYRQTLGQGPEFLTYFQNEAQLEKSRLLSDRFSAERPKGSFSTLEIQRTEQGDSAMYLCASRPSGLQNYGYTFGSGTRLTVV.

This clonotype was detected only a few times. The V and J genes are TRBV20-1 and TRBJ2-3, with TRBD1 as a possible D gene (6 bases). This CDR3 is built from 13 residues. The germline gives CDR1 DFQATT, CDR2 SNEGSKA (reference sequence). Trimming left V 3 bases short and J 4 bases short, with 11 bases between. CDR3 bases: TGCAGTGCTAGTGTGGGGGCCTCAGATACGCAGTATTTT. This codes for CSASVGASDTQYF.